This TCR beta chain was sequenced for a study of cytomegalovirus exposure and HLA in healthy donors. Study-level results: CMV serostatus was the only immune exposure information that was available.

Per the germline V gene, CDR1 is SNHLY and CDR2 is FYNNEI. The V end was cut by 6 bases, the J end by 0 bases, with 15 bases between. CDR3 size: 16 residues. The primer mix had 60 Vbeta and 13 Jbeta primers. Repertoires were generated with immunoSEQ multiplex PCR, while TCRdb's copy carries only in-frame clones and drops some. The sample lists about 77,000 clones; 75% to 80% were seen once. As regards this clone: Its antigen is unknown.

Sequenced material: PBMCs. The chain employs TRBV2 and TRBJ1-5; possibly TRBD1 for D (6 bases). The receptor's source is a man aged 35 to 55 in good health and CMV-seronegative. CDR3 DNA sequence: TGTGCCAGCAGCCCCAGGGGTCAGATTAGCAATCAGCCCCAGCATTTT. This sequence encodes CASSPRGQISNQPQHF.